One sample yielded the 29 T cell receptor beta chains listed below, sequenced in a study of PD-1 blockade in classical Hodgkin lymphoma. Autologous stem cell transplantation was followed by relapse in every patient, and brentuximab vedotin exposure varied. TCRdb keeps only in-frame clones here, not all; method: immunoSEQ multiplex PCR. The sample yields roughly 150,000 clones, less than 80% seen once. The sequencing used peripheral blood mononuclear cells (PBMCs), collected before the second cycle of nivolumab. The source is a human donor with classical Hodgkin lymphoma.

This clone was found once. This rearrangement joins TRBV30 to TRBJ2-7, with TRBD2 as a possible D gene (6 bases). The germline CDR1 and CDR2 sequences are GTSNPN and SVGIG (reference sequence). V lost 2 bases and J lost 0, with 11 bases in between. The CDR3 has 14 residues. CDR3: CAWSRDSNSYEQYF. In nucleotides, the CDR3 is TGTGCCTGGAGTAGGGACTCAAACTCCTACGAGCAGTACTTC.

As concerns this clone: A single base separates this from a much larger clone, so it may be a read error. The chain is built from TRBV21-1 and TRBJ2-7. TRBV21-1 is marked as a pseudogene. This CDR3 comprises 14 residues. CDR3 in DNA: TGTGCCAGCAGCTTGGTGGGACGGCACTACGAGCAGTACTTC. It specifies CASSLVGRHYEQYF.

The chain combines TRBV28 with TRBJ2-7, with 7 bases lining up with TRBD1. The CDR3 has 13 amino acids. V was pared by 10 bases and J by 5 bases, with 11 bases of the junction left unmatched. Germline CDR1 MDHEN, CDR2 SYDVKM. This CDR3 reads CATKKGAFNEQYF. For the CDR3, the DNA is TGTGCCACCAAAAAGGGGGCGTTCAACGAGCAGTACTTC.

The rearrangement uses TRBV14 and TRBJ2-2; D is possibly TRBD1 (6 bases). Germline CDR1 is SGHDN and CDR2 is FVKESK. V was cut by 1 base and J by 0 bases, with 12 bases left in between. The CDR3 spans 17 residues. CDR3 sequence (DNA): TGTGCCAGCAGCCAAGCCCAGGGGTGGGCGAACACCGGGGAGCTGTTTTTT. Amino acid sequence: CASSQAQGWANTGELFF.

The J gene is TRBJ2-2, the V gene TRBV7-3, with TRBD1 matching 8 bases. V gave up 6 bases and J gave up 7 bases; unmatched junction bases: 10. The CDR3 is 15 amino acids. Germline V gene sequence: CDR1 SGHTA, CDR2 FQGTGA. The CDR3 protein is CASRLTGVVSGELFF. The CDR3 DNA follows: TGTGCCAGCAGATTGACAGGGGTGGTCAGCGGGGAGCTGTTTTTT.

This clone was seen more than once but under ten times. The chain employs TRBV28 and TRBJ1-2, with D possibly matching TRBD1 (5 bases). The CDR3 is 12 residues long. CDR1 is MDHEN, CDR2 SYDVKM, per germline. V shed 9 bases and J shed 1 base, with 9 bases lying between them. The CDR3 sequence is CASSTVNYGYTF. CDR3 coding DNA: TGTGCCAGTTCGACAGTTAACTATGGCTACACCTTC.

The CDR3 here is CSVAGADEQYF. The DNA for the CDR3 is TGCAGCGTGGCAGGGGCCGACGAGCAGTACTTC. V usage is TRBV29-1 and J usage is TRBJ2-7; D possibly corresponds to TRBD1 (6 bases). Trimming cost V 6 bases and J 5 bases, with 11 bases left between them. The germline CDR1 and CDR2 sequences are SQVTM and ANQGSEA. This CDR3 has 11 amino acids.

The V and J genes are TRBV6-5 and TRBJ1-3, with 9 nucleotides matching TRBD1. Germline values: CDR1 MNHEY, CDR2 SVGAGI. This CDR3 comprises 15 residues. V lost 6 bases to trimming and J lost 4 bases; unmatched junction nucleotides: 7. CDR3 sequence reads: CASRKQGALGNTIYF. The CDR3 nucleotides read TGTGCCAGCAGGAAACAGGGGGCGCTGGGAAACACCATATATTTT.

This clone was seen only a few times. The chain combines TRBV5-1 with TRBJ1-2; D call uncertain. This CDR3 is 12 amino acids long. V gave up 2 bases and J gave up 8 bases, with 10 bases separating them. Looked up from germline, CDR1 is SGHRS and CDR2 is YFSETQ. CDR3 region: CASSFDRRGYTF. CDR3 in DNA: TGCGCCAGCAGCTTCGACCGCCGGGGCTACACCTTC.

CDR3 DNA sequence: TGTGCCAGCAGTTTAGGGGTAGCGGGGACCTACGAGCAGTACTTC. Encoded protein: CASSLGVAGTYEQYF. The gene calls are TRBV27 and TRBJ2-5; 8 nucleotides match TRBD2. The end of the DNA is better explained by TRBJ2-7, so the J call may be wrong. The CDR3 totals 15 residues. Looked up from germline, CDR1 is MNHEY and CDR2 is SMNVEV (reference sequence).

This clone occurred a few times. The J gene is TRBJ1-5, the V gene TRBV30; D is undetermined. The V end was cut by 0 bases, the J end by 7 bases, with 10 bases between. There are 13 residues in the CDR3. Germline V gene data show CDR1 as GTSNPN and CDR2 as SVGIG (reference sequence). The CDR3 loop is CAWSVREGQPQHF. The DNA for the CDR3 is TGTGCCTGGAGTGTAAGGGAGGGACAGCCCCAGCATTTT.

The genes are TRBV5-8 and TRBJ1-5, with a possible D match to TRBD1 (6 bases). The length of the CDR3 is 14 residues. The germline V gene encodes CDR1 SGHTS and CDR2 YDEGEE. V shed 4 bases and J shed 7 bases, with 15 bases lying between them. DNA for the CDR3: TGTGCCAGCAGCCCTGGACAGTTTGGCCAGCCCCAGCATTTT. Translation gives CASSPGQFGQPQHF.

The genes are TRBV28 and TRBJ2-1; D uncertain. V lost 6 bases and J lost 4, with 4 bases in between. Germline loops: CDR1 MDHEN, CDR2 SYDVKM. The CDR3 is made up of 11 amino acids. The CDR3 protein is CASRWYNEQFF. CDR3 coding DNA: TGTGCCAGCAGATGGTACAATGAGCAGTTCTTC.

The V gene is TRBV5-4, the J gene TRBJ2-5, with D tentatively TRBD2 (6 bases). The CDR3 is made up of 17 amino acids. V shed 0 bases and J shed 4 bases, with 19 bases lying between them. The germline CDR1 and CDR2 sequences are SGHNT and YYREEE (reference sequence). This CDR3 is CASSLAELASQRETQYF. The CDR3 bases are TGTGCCAGCAGCTTGGCCGAACTAGCCTCCCAGCGAGAGACCCAGTACTTC.

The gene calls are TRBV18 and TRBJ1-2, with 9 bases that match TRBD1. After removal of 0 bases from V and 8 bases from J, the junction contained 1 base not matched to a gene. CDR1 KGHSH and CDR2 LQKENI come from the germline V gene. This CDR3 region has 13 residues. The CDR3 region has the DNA TGTGCCAGCTCACCACCTGGGACAGGGGGCTACACCTTC. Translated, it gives CASSPPGTGGYTF.

The DNA of the CDR3 is TGTGCCAGCAGCCGCGGGGGGGCCGAGAATGAGCAGTTCTTC. Amino acids: CASSRGGAENEQFF. The V gene is TRBV11-3, the J gene TRBJ2-1; 9 positions agree with TRBD2. Germline CDR1 is SGHNT and CDR2 is YENEEA. V was pared by 5 bases and J by 7 bases, with 6 bases of the junction left unmatched. The CDR3 has 14 amino acids.

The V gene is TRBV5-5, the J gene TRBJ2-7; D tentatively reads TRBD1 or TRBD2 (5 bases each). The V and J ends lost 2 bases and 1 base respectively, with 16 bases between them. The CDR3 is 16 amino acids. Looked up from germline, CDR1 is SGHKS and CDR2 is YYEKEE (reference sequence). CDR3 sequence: CASSFLPGRRSYEQYF. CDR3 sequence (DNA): TGTGCCAGCAGCTTCTTACCGGGACGGAGATCCTACGAGCAGTACTTC.

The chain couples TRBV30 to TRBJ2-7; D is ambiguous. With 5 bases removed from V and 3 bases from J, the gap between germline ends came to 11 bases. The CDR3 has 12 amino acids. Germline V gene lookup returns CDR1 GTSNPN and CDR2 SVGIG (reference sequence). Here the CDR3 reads CAWSDLFYEQYF. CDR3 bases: TGTGCCTGGTCCGACTTGTTCTACGAGCAGTACTTC.

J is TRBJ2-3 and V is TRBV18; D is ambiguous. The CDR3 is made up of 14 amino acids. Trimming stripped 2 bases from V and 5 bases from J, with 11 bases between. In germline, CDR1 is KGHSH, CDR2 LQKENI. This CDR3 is CASSPVYFEDTQYF. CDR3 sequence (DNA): TGTGCCAGCTCACCAGTCTACTTCGAAGATACGCAGTATTTT.

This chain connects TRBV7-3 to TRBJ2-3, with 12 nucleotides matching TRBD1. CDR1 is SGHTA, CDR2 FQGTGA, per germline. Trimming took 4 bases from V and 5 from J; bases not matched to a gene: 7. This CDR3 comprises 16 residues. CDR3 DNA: TGTGCCAGCAGCTCCCCGGGACAGGGGGCAGGAGATACGCAGTATTTT. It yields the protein CASSSPGQGAGDTQYF. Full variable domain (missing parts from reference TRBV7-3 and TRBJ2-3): GAGVSQTPSNKVTEKGKYVELRCDPISGHTALYWYRQSLGQGPEFLIYFQGTGAADDSGLPNDRFFAVRPEGSVSTLKIQRTERGDSAVYLCASSSPGQGAGDTQYFGPGTRLTVL.

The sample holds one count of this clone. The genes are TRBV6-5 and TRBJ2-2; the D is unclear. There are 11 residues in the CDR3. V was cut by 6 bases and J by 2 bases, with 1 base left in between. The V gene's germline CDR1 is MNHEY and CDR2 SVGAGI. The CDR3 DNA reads TGTGCCAGCAGAAACACCGGGGAGCTGTTTTTT. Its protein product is CASRNTGELFF.

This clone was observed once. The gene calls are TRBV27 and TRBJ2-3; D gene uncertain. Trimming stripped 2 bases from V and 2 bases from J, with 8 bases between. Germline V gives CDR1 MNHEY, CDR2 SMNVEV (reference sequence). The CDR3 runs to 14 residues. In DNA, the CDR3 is TGTGCCAGCAGTTTAAGGTGGTCCACAGATACGCAGTATTTT. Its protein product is CASSLRWSTDTQYF.

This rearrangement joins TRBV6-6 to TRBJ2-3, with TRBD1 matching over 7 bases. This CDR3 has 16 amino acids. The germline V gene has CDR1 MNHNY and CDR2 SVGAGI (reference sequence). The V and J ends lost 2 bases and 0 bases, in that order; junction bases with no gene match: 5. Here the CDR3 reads CASSYGGQDSTDTQYF. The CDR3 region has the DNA TGTGCCAGCAGTTACGGTGGACAGGATAGCACAGATACGCAGTATTTT.

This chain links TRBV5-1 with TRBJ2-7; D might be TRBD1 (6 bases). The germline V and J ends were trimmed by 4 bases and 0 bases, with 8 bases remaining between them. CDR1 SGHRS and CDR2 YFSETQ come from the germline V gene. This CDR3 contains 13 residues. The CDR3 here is CASSGDNSYEQYF. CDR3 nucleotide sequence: TGCGCCAGCAGCGGGGACAACTCCTACGAGCAGTACTTC.

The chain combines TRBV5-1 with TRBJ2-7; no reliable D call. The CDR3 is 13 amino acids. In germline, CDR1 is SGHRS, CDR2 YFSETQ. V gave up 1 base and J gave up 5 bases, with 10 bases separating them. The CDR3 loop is CASSLLSTDEQYF. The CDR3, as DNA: TGCGCCAGCAGCTTGCTGTCGACGGACGAGCAGTACTTC.

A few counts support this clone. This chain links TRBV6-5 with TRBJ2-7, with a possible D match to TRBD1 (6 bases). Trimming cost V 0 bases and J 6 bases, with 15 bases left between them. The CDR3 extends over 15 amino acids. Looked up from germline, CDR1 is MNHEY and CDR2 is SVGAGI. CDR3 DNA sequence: TGTGCCAGCAGTTACTCGGGACATCCAGGTTCCGAGCAGTACTTC. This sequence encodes CASSYSGHPGSEQYF.

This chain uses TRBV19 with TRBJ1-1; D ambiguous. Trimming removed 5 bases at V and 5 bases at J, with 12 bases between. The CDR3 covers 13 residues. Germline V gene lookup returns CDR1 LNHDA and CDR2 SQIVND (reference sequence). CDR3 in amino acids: CASSPPPLTEAFF. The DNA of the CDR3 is TGTGCCAGTAGTCCGCCCCCTCTGACTGAAGCTTTCTTT.

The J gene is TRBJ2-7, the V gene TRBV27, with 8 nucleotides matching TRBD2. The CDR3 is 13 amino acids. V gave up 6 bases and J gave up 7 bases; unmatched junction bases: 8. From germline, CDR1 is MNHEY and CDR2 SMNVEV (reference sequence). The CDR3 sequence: CASRGRAGVEQYF. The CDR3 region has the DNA TGTGCCAGCAGGGGCCGAGCGGGGGTTGAGCAGTACTTC.

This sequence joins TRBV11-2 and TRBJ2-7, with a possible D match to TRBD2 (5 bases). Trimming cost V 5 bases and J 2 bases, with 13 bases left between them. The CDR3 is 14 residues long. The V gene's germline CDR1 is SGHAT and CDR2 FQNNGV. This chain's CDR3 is CASSRWTGTYEQYF. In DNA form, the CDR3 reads TGTGCCAGCAGCCGATGGACCGGGACCTACGAGCAGTACTTC.